This T cell receptor (beta chain) was recovered during a study of blood T cell repertoires in COVID-19. In the study overall: Some COVID-19 samples were acute and others convalescent; all came from the United States, Italy and Spain. From T cells, B-cell-depleted T cells, or PBMCs came the material, which was cDNA or gDNA.

As originally analysed: Nucleated cell number was recorded as an estimate derived from reference gene primer amplification. Sequenced by immunoSEQ multiplex PCR; TCRdb stores in-frame clones only, minus some. That table is the source of V, J and clone size, and D and trimming were worked out from the DNA. The sample holds a few hundred thousand clones; 80% to 90% are singletons and the top ten take roughly 4.5%. Germline values: CDR1 KGHDR, CDR2 SFDVKD. This CDR3 comprises 21 residues. V lost 3 bases to trimming and J lost 4 bases, with 31 bases between them. The sample comprised peripheral blood. The chain employs TRBV24-1 and TRBJ2-3, with D perhaps matching TRBD1 (6 bases). The sequence was obtained from a middle-aged woman who had recovered from COVID-19. CDR3: CATSDPTDSWGHKGVPDTQYF. The CDR3 nucleotides read TGTGCCACCAGTGATCCGACAGACAGCTGGGGCCACAAGGGGGTCCCAGATACGCAGTATTTT.